The rows below give T cell receptor beta chains drawn from one sample of a study of Graves' ophthalmopathy and Graves' hyperthyroidism. MiXCR, applied by TCRdb to the multiplex PCR reads, yields one record per CDR3 protein. This sample yields hundreds of thousands of distinct CDR3 sequences, of which roughly 41% are seen a single time; roughly 3% belongs to the top ten. Specimen: peripheral blood. The receptors come from an adult man with Graves' ophthalmopathy. Both conserved end residues are part of each CDR3. The D gene is left open where the match is weak. Expanded clones get a size class; other rows say once, few or many, or leave the size out.

CDR3aa: CASSLVATGANVLTF
CDR3nt: TGTGCCAGCAGCTTGGTGGCCACTGGGGCCAACGTCCTGACTTTC
abundance: many
v_gene: TRBV5-5
d_gene: -
j_gene: TRBJ2-6

CDR3aa: CATSSFDRGHTGELFF
CDR3nt: TGTGCCACCAGCAGTTTCGACAGGGGGCACACCGGGGAGCTGTTTTTT
abundance: -
v_gene: TRBV15
d_gene: TRBD1
j_gene: TRBJ2-2

CDR3aa: CASRPTRTNTGELFF
CDR3nt: TGTGCCAGCAGACCCACAAGAACGAACACCGGGGAGCTGTTTTTT
abundance: many
v_gene: TRBV7-9
d_gene: -
j_gene: TRBJ2-2

CDR3aa: CASSQDRGYSPLHF
CDR3nt: TGTGCCAGCAGCCAAGATCGGGGGTATTCACCCCTCCACTTT
abundance: many
v_gene: TRBV4-2
d_gene: -
j_gene: TRBJ1-6

CDR3aa: CASSLAGRAEAFF
CDR3nt: TGCGCCAGCAGCTTGGCCGGGAGGGCTGAAGCTTTCTTT
abundance: many
v_gene: TRBV5-1
d_gene: -
j_gene: TRBJ1-1

CDR3aa: CASSLAPPDEQYF
CDR3nt: TGTGCCAGCAGCTTAGCGCCGCCAGACGAGCAGTACTTC
abundance: many
v_gene: TRBV7-8
d_gene: -
j_gene: TRBJ2-7

CDR3aa: CARDTSYEQYF
CDR3nt: TGTGCTAGAGACACCTCCTACGAGCAGTACTTC
abundance: -
v_gene: TRBV7-3
d_gene: -
j_gene: TRBJ2-7

CDR3aa: CSFASGGAYGYTF
CDR3nt: TGCAGCTTTGCCTCAGGGGGCGCGTATGGCTACACCTTC
abundance: -
v_gene: TRBV29-1
d_gene: TRBD1
j_gene: TRBJ1-2

CDR3aa: CASSPTGSWANVLTF
CDR3nt: TGTGCCAGCAGCCCTACAGGGTCTTGGGCCAACGTCCTGACTTTC
abundance: once
v_gene: TRBV9
d_gene: -
j_gene: TRBJ2-6

CDR3aa: CASSIGLGGSNTEAFF
CDR3nt: TGTGCCAGTAGTATAGGTCTAGGTGGGTCGAACACTGAAGCTTTCTTT
abundance: many
v_gene: TRBV19
d_gene: -
j_gene: TRBJ1-1

CDR3aa: CATNSQGALTF
CDR3nt: TGTGCCACCAACTCACAGGGGGCTCTGACTTTC
abundance: -
v_gene: TRBV15
d_gene: TRBD1
j_gene: TRBJ2-6

CDR3aa: CASSPIRRNTEAFF
CDR3nt: TGTGCCAGCAGCCCCATAAGACGGAACACTGAAGCTTTCTTT
abundance: -
v_gene: TRBV3-1
d_gene: -
j_gene: TRBJ1-1

CDR3aa: CSVDGESGETQYF
CDR3nt: TGCAGCGTTGATGGGGAGTCTGGGGAGACCCAGTACTTC
abundance: -
v_gene: TRBV29-1
d_gene: -
j_gene: TRBJ2-5

CDR3aa: CASSLASRGGGSGANVLTF
CDR3nt: TGTGCCAGCAGCTTAGCGTCCCGGGGGGGGGGCTCTGGGGCCAACGTCCTGACTTTC
abundance: -
v_gene: TRBV7-2
d_gene: TRBD2
j_gene: TRBJ2-6

CDR3aa: CSASGRVSCNEQFF
CDR3nt: TGCAGTGCTAGCGGGAGAGTTTCCTGCAATGAGCAGTTCTTC
abundance: -
v_gene: TRBV20-1
d_gene: -
j_gene: TRBJ2-1

CDR3aa: CAISERDGGEQYF
CDR3nt: TGTGCCATCAGTGAGCGGGATGGCGGCGAGCAGTACTTC
abundance: many
v_gene: TRBV10-3
d_gene: -
j_gene: TRBJ2-7

CDR3aa: CSAPGPGGLGTEAFF
CDR3nt: TGCAGTGCACCAGGGCCAGGGGGCTTGGGCACTGAAGCTTTCTTT
abundance: many
v_gene: TRBV20-1
d_gene: TRBD1
j_gene: TRBJ1-1

CDR3aa: CATGEDRGPQETQYF
CDR3nt: TGTGCCACGGGGGAGGACAGGGGGCCCCAAGAGACCCAGTACTTC
abundance: -
v_gene: TRBV10-3
d_gene: TRBD1
j_gene: TRBJ2-5

CDR3aa: CASSGRSLNSPLHF
CDR3nt: TGTGCCAGTTCCGGGAGGAGTCTTAATTCACCCCTCCACTTT
abundance: many
v_gene: TRBV19
d_gene: -
j_gene: TRBJ1-6

CDR3aa: CRPTGQEGYTF
CDR3nt: TGCAGACCGACAGGGCAGGAAGGCTACACCTTC
abundance: -
v_gene: TRBV29-1
d_gene: TRBD1
j_gene: TRBJ1-2

CDR3aa: CSVAGGAHTEAFF
CDR3nt: TGCAGCGTTGCAGGGGGGGCGCACACTGAAGCTTTCTTT
abundance: -
v_gene: TRBV29-1
d_gene: TRBD1
j_gene: TRBJ1-1

CDR3aa: CASSGRVEAFF
CDR3nt: TGTGCCAGCAGCGGGAGGGTTGAAGCTTTCTTT
abundance: many
v_gene: TRBV12-3/TRBV12-4
d_gene: -
j_gene: TRBJ1-1

CDR3aa: CASSPQGQGAYEQYF
CDR3nt: TGTGCCAGCAGCCCCCAAGGGCAGGGGGCCTACGAGCAGTACTTC
abundance: -
v_gene: TRBV7-2
d_gene: TRBD1
j_gene: TRBJ2-7

CDR3aa: CASRPYTDEQYF
CDR3nt: TGTGCCAGCAGACCGTACACGGACGAGCAGTACTTC
abundance: many
v_gene: TRBV7-9
d_gene: -
j_gene: TRBJ2-7

CDR3aa: CASSPGLGRYEQYF
CDR3nt: TGTGCCAGCAGCCCCGGACTAGGTCGCTACGAGCAGTACTTC
abundance: few
v_gene: TRBV5-8
d_gene: TRBD2
j_gene: TRBJ2-7

CDR3aa: CAIRTGTGANVLTF
CDR3nt: TGTGCCATCAGGACAGGAACTGGGGCCAACGTCCTGACTTTC
abundance: many
v_gene: TRBV2
d_gene: TRBD1
j_gene: TRBJ2-6

CDR3aa: CASIARGQPEGKAFF
CDR3nt: TGTGCCAGCATCGCGAGGGGGCAGCCGGAGGGAAAAGCTTTCTTT
abundance: -
v_gene: TRBV6-1
d_gene: TRBD1
j_gene: TRBJ1-1

CDR3aa: CAATSAYQETQHF
CDR3nt: TGTGCCGCAACGTCGGCATACCAAGAGACCCAGCATTTT
abundance: -
v_gene: TRBV7-9
d_gene: -
j_gene: TRBJ1-5

CDR3aa: CASGLGDRQAFF
CDR3nt: TGTGCTAGTGGTTTGGGGGACAGACAAGCTTTCTTT
abundance: -
v_gene: TRBV2
d_gene: TRBD1
j_gene: TRBJ1-1

CDR3aa: CATSGLSSYNEQFF
CDR3nt: TGTGCCACCAGTGGTCTCAGCTCCTACAATGAGCAGTTCTTC
abundance: -
v_gene: TRBV24-1
d_gene: -
j_gene: TRBJ2-1

CDR3aa: CASNLKDIKYGYTF
CDR3nt: TGTGCCAGTAATCTCAAGGACATAAAGTATGGCTACACCTTC
abundance: -
v_gene: TRBV19
d_gene: -
j_gene: TRBJ1-2

CDR3aa: CASSPLRQGGHEQYF
CDR3nt: TGTGCCAGCAGCCCCCTCCGACAGGGGGGACACGAGCAGTACTTC
abundance: -
v_gene: TRBV9
d_gene: TRBD1
j_gene: TRBJ2-7

CDR3aa: CASSFHRAGYTF
CDR3nt: TGTGCCAGCAGTTTCCACAGGGCTGGCTACACCTTC
abundance: many
v_gene: TRBV6-5
d_gene: -
j_gene: TRBJ1-2

CDR3aa: CASSLMSGRYEQYF
CDR3nt: TGTGCCAGCAGCTTAATGAGCGGGAGGTACGAGCAGTACTTC
abundance: -
v_gene: TRBV7-2
d_gene: TRBD2
j_gene: TRBJ2-7

CDR3aa: CASSPNTYEQYF
CDR3nt: TGTGCCAGCAGCCCTAATACCTACGAGCAGTACTTC
abundance: many
v_gene: TRBV7-2
d_gene: -
j_gene: TRBJ2-7

CDR3aa: CASSVGTTITGELFF
CDR3nt: TGTGCCAGCAGCGTGGGGACTACTATCACCGGGGAGCTGTTTTTT
abundance: -
v_gene: TRBV9
d_gene: TRBD2
j_gene: TRBJ2-2

CDR3aa: CASSFEQAYGYTF
CDR3nt: TGTGCCAGCAGTTTCGAACAAGCCTATGGCTACACCTTC
abundance: -
v_gene: TRBV28
d_gene: -
j_gene: TRBJ1-2

CDR3aa: CASSSPLGQETQYF
CDR3nt: TGTGCCAGCAGTTCCCCCCTGGGACAAGAGACCCAGTACTTC
abundance: -
v_gene: TRBV6-6
d_gene: -
j_gene: TRBJ2-5

CDR3aa: CASVDLQVSYEQYF
CDR3nt: TGTGCCAGCGTCGATCTACAGGTGTCCTACGAGCAGTACTTC
abundance: many
v_gene: TRBV7-2
d_gene: -
j_gene: TRBJ2-7

CDR3aa: CASKAQNNEKLFF
CDR3nt: TGCGCCAGCAAAGCACAGAATAATGAAAAACTGTTTTTT
abundance: many
v_gene: TRBV10-2
d_gene: -
j_gene: TRBJ1-4

CDR3aa: CAIRQDRYYEQYF
CDR3nt: TGTGCCATCAGGCAAGACAGGTACTACGAGCAGTACTTC
abundance: many
v_gene: TRBV10-3
d_gene: -
j_gene: TRBJ2-7

CDR3aa: CASSSVGQPQHF
CDR3nt: TGTGCCAGCAGCTCCGTAGGTCAGCCCCAGCATTTT
abundance: many
v_gene: TRBV13
d_gene: -
j_gene: TRBJ1-5

CDR3aa: CASSDRYTGELFF
CDR3nt: TGTGCCAGCAGTGATAGGTACACCGGGGAGCTGTTTTTT
abundance: many
v_gene: TRBV2
d_gene: -
j_gene: TRBJ2-2

CDR3aa: CASSDGLGHPPYEQYF
CDR3nt: TGTGCCAGCAGTGATGGCCTGGGGCACCCACCCTACGAGCAGTACTTC
abundance: -
v_gene: TRBV12-3/TRBV12-4
d_gene: -
j_gene: TRBJ2-7

CDR3aa: CSVGEGTPEQYF
CDR3nt: TGCAGCGTTGGGGAGGGGACCCCCGAGCAGTACTTC
abundance: -
v_gene: TRBV29-1
d_gene: TRBD2
j_gene: TRBJ2-7

CDR3aa: CASSWGTTGSQAFF
CDR3nt: TGCGCCAGCAGCTGGGGTACGACAGGGAGTCAAGCTTTCTTT
abundance: -
v_gene: TRBV5-1
d_gene: TRBD1
j_gene: TRBJ1-1

CDR3aa: CASSLVGLVEQSF
CDR3nt: TGTGCCAGCAGCTTAGTCGGACTGGTCGAGCAGTCCTTC
abundance: few
v_gene: TRBV7-2
d_gene: -
j_gene: TRBJ2-7

CDR3aa: CAISDVGLAGGETQHF
CDR3nt: TGTGCCATCAGTGACGTTGGACTAGCGGGAGGGGAGACCCAGCATTTT
abundance: -
v_gene: TRBV10-3
d_gene: -
j_gene: TRBJ1-5